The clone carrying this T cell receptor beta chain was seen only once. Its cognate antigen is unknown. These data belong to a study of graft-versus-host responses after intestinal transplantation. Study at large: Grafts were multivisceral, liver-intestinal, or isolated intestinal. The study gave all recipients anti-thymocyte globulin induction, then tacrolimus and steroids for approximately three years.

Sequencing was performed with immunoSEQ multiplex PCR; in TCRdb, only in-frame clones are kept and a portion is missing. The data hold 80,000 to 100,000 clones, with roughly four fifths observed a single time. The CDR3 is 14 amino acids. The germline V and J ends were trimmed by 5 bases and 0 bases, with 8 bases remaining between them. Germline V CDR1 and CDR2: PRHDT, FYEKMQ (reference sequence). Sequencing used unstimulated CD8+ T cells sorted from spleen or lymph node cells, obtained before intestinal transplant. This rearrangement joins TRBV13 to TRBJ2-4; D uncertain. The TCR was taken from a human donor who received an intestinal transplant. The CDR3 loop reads CASSDSIAKNIQYF. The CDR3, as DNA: TGTGCCAGCAGCGATAGTATAGCCAAAAACATTCAGTACTTC.